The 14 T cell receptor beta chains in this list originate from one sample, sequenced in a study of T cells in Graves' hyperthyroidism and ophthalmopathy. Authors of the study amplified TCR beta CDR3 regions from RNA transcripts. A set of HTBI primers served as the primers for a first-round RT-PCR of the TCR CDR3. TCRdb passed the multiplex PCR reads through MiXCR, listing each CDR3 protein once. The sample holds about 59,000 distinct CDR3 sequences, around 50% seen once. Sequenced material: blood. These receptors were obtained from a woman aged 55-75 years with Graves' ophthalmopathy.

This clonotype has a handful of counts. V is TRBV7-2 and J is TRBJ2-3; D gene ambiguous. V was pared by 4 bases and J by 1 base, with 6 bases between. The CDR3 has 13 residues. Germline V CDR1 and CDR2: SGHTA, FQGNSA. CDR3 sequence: CASSSRGTDTQYF. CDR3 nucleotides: TGTGCCAGCAGCTCACGGGGCACAGATACGCAGTATTTT.

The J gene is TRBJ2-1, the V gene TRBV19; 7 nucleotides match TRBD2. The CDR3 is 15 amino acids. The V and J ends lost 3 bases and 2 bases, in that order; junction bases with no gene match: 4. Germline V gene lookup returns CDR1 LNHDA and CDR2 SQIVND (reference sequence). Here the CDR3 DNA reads TGTGCCAGTAGTATTCGGGGGGACGCCTACAATGAGCAGTTCTTC. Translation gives CASSIRGDAYNEQFF.

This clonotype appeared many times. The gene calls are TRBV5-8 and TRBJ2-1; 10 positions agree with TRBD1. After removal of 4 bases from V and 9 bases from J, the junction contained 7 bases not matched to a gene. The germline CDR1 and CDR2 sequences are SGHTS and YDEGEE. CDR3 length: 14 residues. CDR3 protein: CASSPGTGVGEQFF. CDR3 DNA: TGTGCCAGCAGCCCCGGGACAGGGGTTGGTGAGCAGTTCTTC.

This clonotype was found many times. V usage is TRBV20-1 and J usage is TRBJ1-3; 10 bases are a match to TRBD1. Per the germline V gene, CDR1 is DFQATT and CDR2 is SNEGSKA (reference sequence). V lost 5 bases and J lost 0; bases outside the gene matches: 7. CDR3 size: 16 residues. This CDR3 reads CSAPGTGALSGNTIYF. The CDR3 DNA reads TGCAGTGCTCCCGGGACAGGGGCACTCTCTGGAAACACCATATATTTT.

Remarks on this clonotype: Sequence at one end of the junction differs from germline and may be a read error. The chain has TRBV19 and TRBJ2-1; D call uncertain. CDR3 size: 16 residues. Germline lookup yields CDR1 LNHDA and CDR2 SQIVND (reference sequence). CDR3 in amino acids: CVSSIKARNSYNEQFF. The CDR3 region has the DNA TGTGTCAGTAGTATCAAGGCTAGGAACTCCTACAATGAGCAGTTCTTC.

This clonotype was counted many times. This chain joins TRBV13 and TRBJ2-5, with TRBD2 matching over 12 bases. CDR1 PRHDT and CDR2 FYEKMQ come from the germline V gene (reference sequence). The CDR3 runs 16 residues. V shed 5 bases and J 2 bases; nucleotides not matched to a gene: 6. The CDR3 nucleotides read TGTGCCAGCAGCCTGTACCTAGCGGGAGGGCAAGAGACCCAGTACTTC. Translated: CASSLYLAGGQETQYF.

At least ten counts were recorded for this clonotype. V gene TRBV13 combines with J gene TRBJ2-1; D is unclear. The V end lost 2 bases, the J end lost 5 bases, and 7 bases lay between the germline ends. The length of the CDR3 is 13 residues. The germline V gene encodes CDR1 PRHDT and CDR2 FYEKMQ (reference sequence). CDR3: CASSLSVNNEQFF. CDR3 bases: TGTGCCAGCAGCTTATCGGTCAACAATGAGCAGTTCTTC.

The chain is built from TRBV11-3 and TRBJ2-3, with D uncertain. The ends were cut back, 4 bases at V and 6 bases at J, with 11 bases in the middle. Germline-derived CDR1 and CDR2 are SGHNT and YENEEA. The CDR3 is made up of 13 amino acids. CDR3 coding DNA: TGTGCCAGCAGCTCCAACTTCGGGGATACGCAGTATTTT. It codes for CASSSNFGDTQYF.

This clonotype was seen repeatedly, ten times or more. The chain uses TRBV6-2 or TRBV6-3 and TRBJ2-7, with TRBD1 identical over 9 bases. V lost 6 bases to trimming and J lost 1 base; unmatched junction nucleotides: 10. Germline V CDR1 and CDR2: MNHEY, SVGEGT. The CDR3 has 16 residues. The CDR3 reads CASRSPGQGTSYEQYF. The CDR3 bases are TGTGCCAGCAGGTCTCCGGGACAGGGAACATCCTACGAGCAGTACTTC.

The CDR3: CASSQGNRQGVQYF. DNA for the CDR3: TGCGCCAGCAGCCAGGGCAATCGACAGGGGGTACAGTATTTT. This sequence joins TRBV4-3 and TRBJ2-3; 9 nucleotides line up with TRBD1. Germline V gene lookup returns CDR1 LGHNA and CDR2 YSLEER. The CDR3 runs to 14 residues. After removal of 3 bases from V and 12 bases from J, the junction contained 10 bases not matched to a gene.

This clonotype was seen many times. CDR3 sequence (DNA): TGCGCCAGCAGCCAATGGTATCCCCCACGCGGGACAGAAAACTATGGCTACACCTTC. As protein: CASSQWYPPRGTENYGYTF. The chain has TRBV4-3 and TRBJ1-2; 7 nucleotides match TRBD1. The ends lost 2 bases at V and 2 bases at J; junction bases unmatched: 17. This CDR3 spans 19 amino acids. Germline CDR1 reads LGHNA; CDR2 reads YSLEER.

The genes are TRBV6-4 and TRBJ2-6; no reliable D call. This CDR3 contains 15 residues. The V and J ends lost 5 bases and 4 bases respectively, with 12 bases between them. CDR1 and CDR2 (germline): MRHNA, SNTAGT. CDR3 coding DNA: TGTGCCAGCAGTTCAGAAAACACCGGGGCCAACGTCCTGACTTTC. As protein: CASSSENTGANVLTF.

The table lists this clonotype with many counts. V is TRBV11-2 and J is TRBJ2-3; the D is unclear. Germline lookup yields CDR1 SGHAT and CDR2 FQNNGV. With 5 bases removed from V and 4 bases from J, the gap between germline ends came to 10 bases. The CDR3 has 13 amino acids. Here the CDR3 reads CASSLGVADTQYF. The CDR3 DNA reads TGTGCCAGCAGCCTGGGTGTCGCAGATACGCAGTATTTT.

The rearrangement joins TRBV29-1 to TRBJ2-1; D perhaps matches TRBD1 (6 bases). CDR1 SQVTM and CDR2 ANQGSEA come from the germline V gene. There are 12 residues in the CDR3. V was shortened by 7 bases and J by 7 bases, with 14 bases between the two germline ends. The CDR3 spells CSGVEGVNEQFF. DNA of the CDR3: TGCAGCGGTGTTGAGGGGGTAAATGAGCAGTTCTTC.